This TCR beta chain comes out of a study of T cell responses to AZD1222 COVID-19 vaccine. Trimming took 3 bases from V and 2 from J, leaving 11 bases between them. Germline V CDR1 and CDR2: MRHNA, SNTAGT. The CDR3 has 15 residues. General study points: There were mostly white British donors and more females than males, and clonal diversity was possibly underestimated. Only 5 or 6 individuals given AZD1222 were seropositive at baseline. With two AZD1222 doses given, Spike-specific TCR breadth and depth both rose.

The data were produced by immunoSEQ multiplex PCR, yet TCRdb's version contains in-frame clones alone and is incomplete. The sample has around 80,000 clones; around 93% are singletons. This clone was observed a handful of times. Antigen: not known. The sample consisted of peripheral blood, taken 28 days after the second AZD1222 dose. The sequence derives from an adult who received the AZD1222 COVID-19 vaccine. The V call is TRBV6-4, the J call TRBJ2-1, with D unresolved. This CDR3 is CASSESADPYNEQFF. The CDR3 nucleotides are TGTGCCAGCAGTGAGTCTGCGGATCCCTACAATGAGCAGTTCTTC.